Given below is one TCR beta chain in context. Its target is not known. These data come from a study of OX40 agonist ivuxolimab in advanced cancers. Broader study findings: Near-lowest levels of clonal expansion characterized partial responders at 0.1-3.0 mg/kg.

This table comes from immunoSEQ multiplex PCR, and its TCRdb copy is limited to in-frame clones, with some not included. The sample contains about 90,000 clones, nearly 90% of which appear only once. CDR3 length: 16 residues. Germline-derived CDR1 and CDR2 are MGHRA and YSYEKL. V lost 4 bases, J lost 0 bases, and 15 bases lay in between. The rearrangement uses TRBV4-1 and TRBJ1-1; possible D gene TRBD1, 5 bases. This sequence originates from an adult with an advanced solid tumor such as melanoma, head and neck, liver or kidney cancer. Sequenced here: CD4+ or CD8+ T cells sorted from blood, sampled in a trial of the OX40 agonist ivuxolimab. CDR3 coding DNA: TGCGCCAGCAGCCGCCTTGGGCAGGGTCTGAACACTGAAGCTTTCTTT. This encodes CASSRLGQGLNTEAFF.